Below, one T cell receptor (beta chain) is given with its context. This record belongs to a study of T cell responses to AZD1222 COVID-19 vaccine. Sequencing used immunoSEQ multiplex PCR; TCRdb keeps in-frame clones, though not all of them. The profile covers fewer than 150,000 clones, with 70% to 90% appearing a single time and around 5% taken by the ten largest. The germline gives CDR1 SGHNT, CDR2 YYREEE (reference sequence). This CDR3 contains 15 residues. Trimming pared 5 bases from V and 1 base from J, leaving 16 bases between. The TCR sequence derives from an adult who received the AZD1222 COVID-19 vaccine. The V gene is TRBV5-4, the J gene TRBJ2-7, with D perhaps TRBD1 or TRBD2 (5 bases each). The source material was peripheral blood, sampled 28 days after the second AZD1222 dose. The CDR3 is CASRHGTADSYEQYF. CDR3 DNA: TGTGCCAGCAGACACGGGACGGCCGATTCCTACGAGCAGTACTTC.